The 31 T cell receptor beta chains given below trace back to one sample, sequenced in a study of beta chain features in type 1 diabetes. Expressed TCRB transcripts got sequenced, as all isolated RNA was reverse transcribed. The assay was immunoSEQ multiplex PCR, and TCRdb's table has in-frame clones only and misses some. Of hundreds of thousands of clones listed, over 12% are singletons. Source material: naive CD4+ T cells from blood. The receptors were gathered from a woman between 40 and 55 years old in good health.

The chain links TRBV4-3 to TRBJ1-4, with 9 positions matching TRBD1. CDR3 size: 15 residues. The V gene's germline CDR1 is LGHNA and CDR2 YSLEER. The junction had 6 bases not matched to a gene; V was cut back by 0 bases and J by 10 bases. CDR3 nucleotide sequence: TGCGCCAGCAGCCAAGATGACAGGGGGGGCGTAAAACTGTTTTTT. It yields the protein CASSQDDRGGVKLFF.

V gene TRBV27 combines with J gene TRBJ2-3; the match to TRBD2 covers 9 bases. The J segment lost 5 bases and the V segment lost 5 bases, leaving 5 bases of the junction unmatched. CDR3 length: 14 residues. Germline loops: CDR1 MNHEY, CDR2 SMNVEV (reference sequence). DNA of the CDR3: TGTGCCAGCAGTGGCGGGGGGGCTGTAGATACGCAGTATTTT. Its protein is CASSGGGAVDTQYF.

This clone was detected only a few times. The chain carries TRBV4-1 and TRBJ1-6; 9 bases line up with TRBD1. Germline CDR1 is MGHRA and CDR2 is YSYEKL. The CDR3 consists of 17 residues. J was trimmed by 9 bases and V by 4 bases; bases with no gene match: 13. CDR3: CASSPGQGPSVGSPLHF. The CDR3 bases are TGCGCCAGCAGCCCCGGACAGGGGCCGTCGGTGGGTTCACCCCTCCACTTT.

A note on this clone: A junction end diverges from the germline sequence, so it may reflect a read error. V usage is TRBV7-7 and J usage is TRBJ2-5, with 8 bases matching TRBD1. The germline CDR1 and CDR2 sequences are SSHAT and FNYEAQ (reference sequence). The CDR3 spans 16 residues. CDR3 sequence reads: CASSRSGQGWEETQYF. CDR3 coding DNA: TGTGCTAGCAGCCGATCCGGACAGGGCTGGGAGGAGACCCAGTACTTC.

This clone was seen a few times. The chain couples TRBV6-6 to TRBJ1-2; D is undetermined. Trimming cost V 6 bases and J 3 bases, with 11 bases left between them. The CDR3 is 13 amino acids. Germline assignment: CDR1 MNHNY and CDR2 SVGAGI (reference sequence). The CDR3 DNA is TGTGCCAGCAGCCCCCCGGAGTACTATGGCTACACCTTC. Translating it yields CASSPPEYYGYTF.

This clone was observed a few times. The chain is built from TRBV7-7 and TRBJ2-3; D might be TRBD2 (5 bases). Trimming left V 3 bases short and J 2 bases short, with 12 bases between. Germline V lookup: CDR1 SSHAT, CDR2 FNYEAQ (reference sequence). The CDR3 covers 15 residues. CDR3 loop: CASSLSGGSTDTQYF. In nucleotides, the CDR3 is TGTGCCAGCAGCTTGAGTGGCGGGTCCACAGATACGCAGTATTTT. The full variable domain, its missing parts supplied by reference TRBV7-7 and TRBJ2-3, is GAGVSQSPRYKVTKRGQDVTLRCDPISSHATLYWYQQALGQGPEFLTYFNYEAQPDKSGLPSDRFSAERPEGSISTLTIQRTEQRDSAMYRCASSLSGGSTDTQYFGPGTRLTVL.

This chain connects TRBV5-1 to TRBJ2-3, with 7 bases identical to TRBD2. The CDR3 is made up of 16 amino acids. Germline V gene sequence: CDR1 SGHRS, CDR2 YFSETQ. Trimming took 0 bases from V and 2 from J; bases not matched to a gene: 6. As DNA, the CDR3 is TGCGCCAGCAGCTTGGGCGCGGGGGTTACCACAGATACGCAGTATTTT. This sequence encodes CASSLGAGVTTDTQYF.

This CDR3 reads CASSPLGVRGGLREQYF. CDR3 coding DNA: TGTGCCAGCAGCCCGCTGGGGGTGCGGGGGGGCTTGAGGGAGCAGTACTTC. The V gene is TRBV7-2, the J gene TRBJ2-7, with 9 bases identical to TRBD2. Trimming at V came to 5 bases and at J to 7 bases, leaving 18 bases not matched to a gene. The CDR3 has 17 amino acids. CDR1 and CDR2 from the germline V gene are SGHTA and FQGNSA. Supplemented by reference TRBV7-2 and TRBJ2-7, the full variable domain reads GAGVSQSPSNKVTEKGKDVELRCDPISGHTALYWYRQSLGQGLEFLIYFQGNSAPDKSGLPSDRFSAERTGGSVSTLTIQRTQQEDSAVYLCASSPLGVRGGLREQYFGPGTRLTVT.

This clone was counted ten times or more. The CDR3 nucleotides read TGCAGCGTTCAGCGGGGCCAAGAGACCCAGTACTTC. Amino acid sequence: CSVQRGQETQYF. The chain employs TRBV29-1 and TRBJ2-5, with TRBD2 identical over 7 bases. J lost 1 base, V lost 5 bases, and 1 base had no gene match. The germline V gene encodes CDR1 SQVTM and CDR2 ANQGSEA. The CDR3 has 12 residues.

The chain links TRBV14 to TRBJ1-1; 8 positions agree with TRBD1. V dropped 4 bases and J dropped 4; count of bases not matched to a gene: 8. The CDR3 covers 15 residues. Germline V gene data show CDR1 as SGHDN and CDR2 as FVKESK. The CDR3 protein is CASSLRTGLVTEAFF. CDR3 nucleotides: TGTGCCAGCAGCCTCAGGACAGGGCTCGTCACTGAAGCTTTCTTT. The full variable domain, in which reference TRBV14 and TRBJ1-1 provide the parts outside the CDR3, is EAGVTQFPSHSVIEKGQTVTLRCDPISGHDNLYWYRRVMGKEIKFLLHFVKESKQDESGMPNNRFLAERTGGTYSTLKVQPAELEDSGVYFCASSLRTGLVTEAFFGQGTRLTVV.

This clone has a handful of counts. CDR3 sequence: CASSFGTTYQETQYF. CDR3 DNA: TGTGCCAGTAGTTTCGGGACTACTTATCAAGAGACCCAGTACTTC. The rearrangement joins TRBV19 to TRBJ2-5; 7 nucleotides agree with TRBD2. The junction had 8 bases not matched to a gene; V was cut back by 5 bases and J by 2 bases. Germline CDR1 and CDR2: LNHDA and SQIVND (reference sequence). This CDR3 is built from 15 residues.

The chain uses TRBV14 and TRBJ2-5; 7 bases align to TRBD1. This CDR3 has 16 amino acids. CDR1 is SGHDN, CDR2 FVKESK, per germline. The CDR3 protein is CARDTYRDSQEETQYF. As DNA, the CDR3 is TGTGCAAGGGATACCTACCGGGACAGTCAAGAAGAGACCCAGTACTTC. The full variable domain, with the rest looked up from reference TRBV14 and TRBJ2-5, is EAGVTQFPSHSVIEKGQTVTLRCDPISGHDNLYWYRRVMGKEIKFLLHFVKESKQDESGMPNNRFLAERTGGTYSTLKVQPAELEDSGVYFCARDTYRDSQEETQYFGPGTRLLVL.

This clone showed up just a few times. The J gene is TRBJ2-7, the V gene TRBV6-6, with D perhaps TRBD1 (6 bases). V was trimmed by 10 bases and J by 0 bases, leaving 13 bases between them. The germline CDR1 and CDR2 sequences are MNHNY and SVGAGI (reference sequence). This CDR3 has 13 amino acids. In nucleotides, the CDR3 is TGTGCCACCTCAGGGGACCCCTCCTACGAGCAGTACTTC. Amino acids: CATSGDPSYEQYF.

The rearrangement joins TRBV5-1 to TRBJ2-1; TRBD2 is a possible D gene (6 bases). The CDR3 has 15 residues. CDR1 and CDR2 (germline): SGHRS, YFSETQ. With 4 bases removed from V and 0 bases from J, the gap between germline ends came to 11 bases. The CDR3 nucleotides read TGCGCCAGCAGCATGGACGGGAGCTCCTACAATGAGCAGTTCTTC. This codes for CASSMDGSSYNEQFF.

The genes are TRBV5-1 and TRBJ1-1; D perhaps matches TRBD1 (5 bases). Germline CDR1 SGHRS, CDR2 YFSETQ. This CDR3 has 15 amino acids. V was clipped by 0 bases and J by 0 bases, with 9 bases between them. The CDR3 here is CASSLDGRVNTEAFF. CDR3 sequence (DNA): TGCGCCAGCAGCTTGGATGGCAGGGTGAACACTGAAGCTTTCTTT.

The chain couples TRBV7-6 to TRBJ2-3; D perhaps matches TRBD1 (5 bases). V was cut by 4 bases and J by 5 bases, with 13 bases left in between. This CDR3 has 14 residues. Germline CDR1 and CDR2: SGHVS and FNYEAQ. CDR3 sequence: CASSSTAPGDTQYF. The CDR3 DNA reads as TGTGCCAGCAGCTCGACAGCTCCGGGAGATACGCAGTATTTT.

The V call is TRBV11-2, the J call TRBJ2-7; 10 bases agree with TRBD2. Germline values: CDR1 SGHAT, CDR2 FQNNGV. The CDR3 runs to 15 residues. The trim removed 4 bases at V and 3 bases at J, leaving 6 bases unmatched. The CDR3 reads CASSSPTSGNYEQYF. CDR3 in DNA: TGTGCCAGCAGCTCCCCCACTAGCGGGAACTACGAGCAGTACTTC.

This clone was counted at least ten times. CDR3: CASSLQTDGEQFF. The CDR3 coding sequence is TGTGCCAGCAGCCTTCAGACAGACGGTGAGCAGTTCTTC. The gene calls are TRBV4-2 and TRBJ2-1, with D tentatively TRBD1 (5 bases). V was shortened by 4 bases and J by 9 bases, with 13 bases between the two germline ends. CDR3 length: 13 amino acids. Per the germline V gene, CDR1 is LGHNA and CDR2 is YNFKEQ.

The V call is TRBV5-1, the J call TRBJ1-2, with 7 bases fitting TRBD1. The trim removed 0 bases at V and 5 bases at J, leaving 10 bases unmatched. There are 16 residues in the CDR3. Per the germline V gene, CDR1 is SGHRS and CDR2 is YFSETQ. The CDR3: CASSLAPTGSQYGYTF. The CDR3, as DNA: TGCGCCAGCAGCTTGGCCCCGACAGGGAGCCAATATGGCTACACCTTC.

J is TRBJ1-3 and V is TRBV6-1; D might be TRBD1 (5 bases). V lost 2 bases to trimming and J lost 4 bases, with 15 bases between them. Looked up from germline, CDR1 is MNHNS and CDR2 is SASEGT. The CDR3 sequence is 16 residues long. The CDR3 sequence is CASSESQAGQGNTIYF. As DNA, the CDR3 is TGTGCCAGCAGTGAATCGCAAGCGGGGCAAGGAAACACCATATATTTT.

This chain joins TRBV5-6 and TRBJ1-5; D is undetermined. CDR1 is SGHDT and CDR2 is YYEEEE in the germline V gene. V shed 4 bases and J shed 4 bases, with 12 bases lying between them. CDR3 length equals 14 residues. The CDR3, as DNA: TGTGCCAGCAGCCGAGGGTATACAAATCAGCCCCAGCATTTT. Protein sequence: CASSRGYTNQPQHF.

This chain uses TRBV11-2 with TRBJ1-6; D is ambiguous. Germline-derived CDR1 and CDR2 are SGHAT and FQNNGV. The length of the CDR3 is 15 residues. V was shortened by 2 bases and J by 8 bases, with 13 bases between the two germline ends. The CDR3 DNA follows: TGTGCCAGCAGCTTACTTATGTCCTTAGATTCACCCCTCCACTTT. As protein: CASSLLMSLDSPLHF.

The J gene is TRBJ1-1, the V gene TRBV10-3; tentative D call: TRBD1 (6 bases). Deletions cut 5 bases from V and 1 base from J, with 8 bases between. The CDR3 sequence is 13 residues long. CDR1 and CDR2 (germline): ENHRY, SYGVKD. CDR3 bases: TGTGCCATCAGTATGGGACAGAACACTGAAGCTTTCTTT. Amino acid sequence: CAISMGQNTEAFF.

The rearrangement links TRBV2 to TRBJ2-7; 8 bases agree with TRBD1. The V segment lost 3 bases and the J segment 5 bases; nucleotides outside the gene matches: 15. The CDR3 loop spans 17 amino acids. Per the germline V gene, CDR1 is SNHLY and CDR2 is FYNNEI. The CDR3 region has the DNA TGTGCCAGCAGTGAGTCCGATGCTGGACAGGGTTTCAACGAGCAGTACTTC. As protein: CASSESDAGQGFNEQYF. The variable domain in full, completed from reference TRBV2 and TRBJ2-7, reads EPEVTQTPSHQVTQMGQEVILRCVPISNHLYFYWYRQILGQKVEFLVSFYNNEISEKSEIFDDQFSVERPDGSNFTLKIRSTKLEDSAMYFCASSESDAGQGFNEQYFGPGTRLTVT.

This chain links TRBV9 with TRBJ1-1; maybe TRBD1 (6 bases). CDR3 size: 14 residues. V was trimmed by 2 bases and J by 6 bases, leaving 14 bases between them. CDR1 and CDR2 (germline): SGDLS, YYNGEE. CDR3 protein: CASSVGGGHPEAFF. The CDR3 region has the DNA TGTGCCAGCAGCGTCGGCGGGGGACACCCTGAAGCTTTCTTT.

The rearrangement links TRBV7-2 to TRBJ2-7; D possibly corresponds to TRBD1 (6 bases). V was trimmed by 5 bases and J by 4 bases, leaving 12 bases between them. Germline loops: CDR1 SGHTA, CDR2 FQGNSA. The length of the CDR3 is 13 residues. The CDR3 nucleotides read TGTGCCAGCAGCCCCCGGACAGATTACGAGCAGTACTTC. This sequence encodes CASSPRTDYEQYF.

This chain uses TRBV7-9 with TRBJ1-4, with D possibly TRBD1 on 6 matching bases. The CDR3 loop spans 15 amino acids. CDR1 and CDR2 (germline): SEHNR, FQNEAQ (reference sequence). Trimming cost V 2 bases and J 8 bases, with 15 bases left between them. This chain's CDR3 is CASSLSGRGYEKLFF. The CDR3 nucleotides are TGTGCCAGCAGCTTATCCGGCAGGGGATACGAAAAACTGTTTTTT.

The chain joins TRBV18 to TRBJ2-7; 10 bases are shared with TRBD2. The CDR3 is 14 amino acids. Looked up from germline, CDR1 is KGHSH and CDR2 is LQKENI. V was clipped by 3 bases and J by 7 bases; unmatched bases: 6. The CDR3 loop reads CASSPPGLAWEQYF. CDR3 nucleotide sequence: TGTGCCAGCTCACCCCCGGGACTAGCGTGGGAGCAGTACTTC.

In its sample, this clone was seen a few times. This chain uses TRBV6-5 with TRBJ2-5; 7 nucleotides agree with TRBD1. This CDR3 contains 13 residues. Per germline, CDR1 MNHEY and CDR2 SVGAGI. J gave up 2 bases and V 5 bases, and 2 bases lay outside the gene matches. This chain's CDR3 is CASSRGQQETQYF. DNA of the CDR3: TGTGCCAGCAGTAGGGGACAGCAAGAGACCCAGTACTTC.

This clone was seen a handful of times. This chain connects TRBV7-9 to TRBJ1-2, with TRBD1 matching over 12 bases. Germline loops: CDR1 SEHNR, CDR2 FQNEAQ (reference sequence). The CDR3 contains 16 residues. The V and J ends lost 5 bases and 3 bases, in that order; junction bases with no gene match: 7. In DNA, the CDR3 is TGTGCCAGCAGCCGGGACAGGGGGCAATCGTACTATGGCTACACCTTC. Its protein product is CASSRDRGQSYYGYTF. Combining the CDR3 with reference TRBV7-9 and TRBJ1-2 gives the whole variable domain DTGVSQNPRHKITKRGQNVTFRCDPISEHNRLYWYRQTLGQGPEFLTYFQNEAQLEKSRLLSDRFSAERPKGSFSTLEIQRTEQGDSAMYLCASSRDRGQSYYGYTFGSGTRLTVV.

This clone was detected only a few times. The J gene is TRBJ2-3, the V gene TRBV2; 8 bases fit TRBD2. In germline, CDR1 is SNHLY, CDR2 FYNNEI. Trimming took 10 bases from V and 2 from J; bases not matched to a gene: 11. The CDR3 contains 15 residues. In DNA, the CDR3 is TGTGCCACCCGGGGCGGACTAGCTACCACAGATACGCAGTATTTT. Protein product: CATRGGLATTDTQYF.